Presented here are 7 T cell receptor beta chains from one specimen sequenced in a study of Tregs in tolerant kidney transplant recipients. This table comes from immunoSEQ multiplex PCR, and its TCRdb copy is limited to in-frame clones, with some not included. Among 200,000 to 300,000 clones, roughly four fifths were seen once, and the ten largest hold less than 0.75%. Material: CD4+ T cells from blood. The receptors derive from a human donor in good health.

This chain uses TRBV19 with TRBJ1-6; D not certain. Trimming cost V 11 bases and J 6 bases, with 20 bases left between them. This CDR3 region has 15 residues. Germline CDR1 and CDR2: LNHDA and SQIVND (reference sequence). The CDR3 DNA is TGTGCCGGACGAGAAACGGGCTTCGGTAATTCACCCCTCCACTTT. Protein product: CAGRETGFGNSPLHF.

This rearrangement joins TRBV9 to TRBJ2-3; D may be TRBD2 (5 bases). There are 16 residues in the CDR3. CDR1 is SGDLS, CDR2 YYNGEE, per germline. Trimming shortened V by 0 bases and J by 0 bases, and 11 bases separated the two germline ends. The CDR3 nucleotides read TGTGCCAGCAGCGTAGAGGGCGGGCTTAGCACAGATACGCAGTATTTT. Encoded protein: CASSVEGGLSTDTQYF.

This chain uses TRBV7-9 with TRBJ2-3; D may be TRBD2 (6 bases). Germline V CDR1 and CDR2: SEHNR, FQNEAQ (reference sequence). V lost 5 bases and J 5 bases, leaving 17 bases between the germline ends. There are 15 residues in the CDR3. The CDR3 bases are TGTGCCAGCAGCAAAACGTGGAGGGCCTTAGATACGCAGTATTTT. It encodes CASSKTWRALDTQYF.

The chain recombines TRBV5-6 with TRBJ2-1; 8 bases line up with TRBD1. The length of the CDR3 is 14 residues. The J segment lost 9 bases and the V segment lost 4 bases, leaving 9 bases of the junction unmatched. Per germline, CDR1 SGHDT and CDR2 YYEEEE. The DNA of the CDR3 is TGTGCCAGCAGCAGTGGTTCAGGGGGCTTTGAGCAGTTCTTC. Its translation is CASSSGSGGFEQFF.

The rearrangement uses TRBV11-3 and TRBJ1-1; weak D call: TRBD1 (5 bases). CDR3 length: 16 amino acids. V shed 5 bases and J shed 0 bases, with 16 bases lying between them. Looked up from germline, CDR1 is SGHNT and CDR2 is YENEEA. The CDR3 reads CASSLREGSLNTEAFF. Written as DNA, the CDR3 is TGTGCCAGCAGCCTAAGGGAGGGGTCCCTGAACACTGAAGCTTTCTTT.

The V gene is TRBV6-5, the J gene TRBJ1-5; D unclear. The CDR3 totals 14 residues. The V end was cut by 0 bases, the J end by 7 bases, with 10 bases between. Germline V gene lookup returns CDR1 MNHEY and CDR2 SVGAGI. The CDR3 DNA follows: TGTGCCAGCAGTTACTCAATCGGGCGCCAGCCCCAGCATTTT. Its translation: CASSYSIGRQPQHF.

J is TRBJ1-5 and V is TRBV12-5; D ambiguous. Germline CDR1 is LGHNT and CDR2 is FRNRAP. This CDR3 contains 18 residues. The V gene lost 6 bases and the J gene lost 1 base, with 22 bases spanning the gap. The CDR3 DNA follows: TGTGCTAGTGGCTCTTGGGCGTTACAGTGGGGAAGCAATCAGCCCCAGCATTTT. It specifies CASGSWALQWGSNQPQHF.